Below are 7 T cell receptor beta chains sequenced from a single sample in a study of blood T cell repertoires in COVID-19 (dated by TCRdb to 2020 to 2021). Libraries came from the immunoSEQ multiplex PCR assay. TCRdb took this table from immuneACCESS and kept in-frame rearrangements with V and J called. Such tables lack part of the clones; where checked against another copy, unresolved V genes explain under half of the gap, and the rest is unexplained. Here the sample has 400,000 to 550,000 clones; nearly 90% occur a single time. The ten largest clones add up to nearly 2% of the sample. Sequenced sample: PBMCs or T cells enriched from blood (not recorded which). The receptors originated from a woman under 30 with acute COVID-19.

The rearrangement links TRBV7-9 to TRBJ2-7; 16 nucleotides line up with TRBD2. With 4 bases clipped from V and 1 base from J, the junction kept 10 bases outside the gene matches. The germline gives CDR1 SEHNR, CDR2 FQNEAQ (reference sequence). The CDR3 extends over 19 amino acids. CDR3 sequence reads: CASSSFTGTSGRGSYEQYF. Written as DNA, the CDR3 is TGTGCCAGCAGCTCATTTACCGGGACTAGCGGGAGGGGATCCTACGAGCAGTACTTC.

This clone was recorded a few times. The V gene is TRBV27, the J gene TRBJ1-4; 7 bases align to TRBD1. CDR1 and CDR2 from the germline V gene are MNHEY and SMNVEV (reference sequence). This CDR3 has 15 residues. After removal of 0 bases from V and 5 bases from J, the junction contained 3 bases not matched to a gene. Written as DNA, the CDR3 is TGTGCCAGCAGTTTATCGGGGACAGAGAATGAAAAACTGTTTTTT. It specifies CASSLSGTENEKLFF.

The CDR3 coding sequence is TGTGCCAGCAGCCCTACCGGGACTAGCGGGAAATTGATCTCGGAGGAGCAGTACTTC. As protein: CASSPTGTSGKLISEEQYF. The chain carries TRBV11-2 and TRBJ2-7; 13 nucleotides align to TRBD2. From germline, CDR1 is SGHAT and CDR2 FQNNGV. V trimming: 5 bases; J trimming: 7 bases; junction bases outside the gene matches: 20. This CDR3 contains 19 residues.

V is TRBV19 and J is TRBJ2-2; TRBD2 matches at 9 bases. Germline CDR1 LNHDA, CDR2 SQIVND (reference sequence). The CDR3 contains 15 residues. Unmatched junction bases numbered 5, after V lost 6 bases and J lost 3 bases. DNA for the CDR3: TGTGCCAGTAGATTAGCGGGGGACTACACCGGGGAGCTGTTTTTT. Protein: CASRLAGDYTGELFF.

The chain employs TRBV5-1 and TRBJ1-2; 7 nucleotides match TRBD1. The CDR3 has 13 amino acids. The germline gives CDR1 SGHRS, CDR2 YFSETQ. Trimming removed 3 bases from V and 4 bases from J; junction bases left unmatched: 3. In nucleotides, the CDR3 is TGCGCCAGCAGCTACGGGACAGCCTATGGCTACACCTTC. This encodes CASSYGTAYGYTF. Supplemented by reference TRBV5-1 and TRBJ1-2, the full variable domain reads KAGVTQTPRYLIKTRGQQVTLSCSPISGHRSVSWYQQTPGQGLQFLFEYFSETQRNKGNFPGRFSGRQFSNSRSEMNVSTLELGDSALYLCASSYGTAYGYTFGSGTRLTVV.

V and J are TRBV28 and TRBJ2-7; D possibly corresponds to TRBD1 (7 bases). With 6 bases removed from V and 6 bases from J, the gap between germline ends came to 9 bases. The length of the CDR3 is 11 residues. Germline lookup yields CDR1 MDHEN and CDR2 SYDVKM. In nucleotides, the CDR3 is TGTGCCAGCAGCCAGGGGGGCGAGCAGTACTTC. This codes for CASSQGGEQYF.

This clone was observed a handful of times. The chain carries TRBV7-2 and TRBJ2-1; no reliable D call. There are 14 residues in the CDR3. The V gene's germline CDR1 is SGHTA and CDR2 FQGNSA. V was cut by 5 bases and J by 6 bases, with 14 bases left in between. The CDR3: CASSPGPTGNEQFF. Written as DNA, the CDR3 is TGTGCCAGCAGCCCTGGCCCCACGGGCAATGAGCAGTTCTTC.